The 14 T cell receptor beta chains below were found in one sample sequenced in a study of T cells in Graves' hyperthyroidism and ophthalmopathy. Amplification yielded TCR beta CDR3 regions, with RNA transcripts as the source. The study used the HTBI primer set for a first-round RT-PCR of the TCR CDR3. TCRdb itself ran the multiplex PCR reads through MiXCR, one entry per CDR3 protein. The profile shows under 700,000 distinct CDR3 sequences, roughly 50% of them singletons. Sequencing was performed on peripheral blood or thyroid tissue (not recorded which). These receptors all stem from a young woman with Graves' hyperthyroidism.

The V gene is TRBV20-1, the J gene TRBJ1-2; unclear D gene. The CDR3 is made up of 13 amino acids. With 5 bases removed from V and 4 bases from J, the gap between germline ends came to 14 bases. Germline V gene data show CDR1 as DFQATT and CDR2 as SNEGSKA (reference sequence). Here the CDR3 DNA reads TGCAGTGCTGGAGTAATAGATCCCTATGGCTACACCTTC. The encoded protein is CSAGVIDPYGYTF.

The chain combines TRBV15 with TRBJ1-6, with a tentative D call TRBD1 (6 bases). The CDR3 is made up of 13 amino acids. V gave up 5 bases and J gave up 8 bases, with 10 bases separating them. CDR1 is LNHNV, CDR2 YYDKDF, per germline (reference sequence). Written as DNA, the CDR3 is TGTGCCACCAGCCAACAGGGTGATTCACCCCTCCACTTT. Translating gives CATSQQGDSPLHF.

This clonotype was counted ten times or more. One junction end disagrees with the germline gene, perhaps due to a read error. The rearrangement links TRBV5-1 to TRBJ2-5; tentatively, D is TRBD2 (5 bases). The CDR3 has 13 residues. From germline, CDR1 is SGHRS and CDR2 YFSETQ. The CDR3 is CASSLSGSETQYF. As DNA, the CDR3 is TGTGCCAGCAGTTTATCGGGGAGTGAGACCCAGTACTTC. Using reference TRBV5-1 and TRBJ2-5 for the parts outside the CDR3, the full variable domain is KAGVTQTPRYLIKTRGQQVTLSCSPISGHRSVSWYQQTPGQGLQFLFEYFSETQRNKGNFPGRFSGRQFSNSRSEMNVSTLELGDSALYLCASSLSGSETQYFGPGTRLLVL.

Many counts were recorded for this clonotype. The chain is built from TRBV2 and TRBJ2-5, with 11 positions matching TRBD2. Trimming at V came to 8 bases and at J to 2 bases, leaving 7 bases not matched to a gene. The CDR3 covers 15 residues. From germline, CDR1 is SNHLY and CDR2 FYNNEI. The CDR3 DNA sequence: TGTGCCAGCGGTCCTAGCGGGAGGTTACAAGAGACCCAGTACTTC. Translated, it gives CASGPSGRLQETQYF.

The V gene is TRBV9, the J gene TRBJ1-5; a weak D match, TRBD1 (5 bases). V lost 6 bases, J lost 3 bases, and 13 bases lay in between. This CDR3 is built from 14 residues. The germline gives CDR1 SGDLS, CDR2 YYNGEE. The CDR3 DNA reads as TGTGCCAGCAACGGAGGACATATCAATCAGCCCCAGCATTTT. It specifies CASNGGHINQPQHF.

This clonotype has at least ten counts. The gene calls are TRBV25-1 and TRBJ1-2; no clear D gene. Germline CDR1 is MGHDK and CDR2 is SYGVNS. The CDR3 consists of 12 residues. The ends were cut back, 11 bases at V and 1 base at J, with 11 bases in the middle. CDR3 DNA: TGTGCCTGCCTCAGCGATAACTATGGCTACACCTTC. It codes for CACLSDNYGYTF.

The chain couples TRBV29-1 to TRBJ2-5; D call uncertain. Trimming pared 8 bases from V and 4 bases from J, leaving 8 bases between. Germline values: CDR1 SQVTM, CDR2 ANQGSEA. This CDR3 has 10 residues. The CDR3 coding sequence is TGCAGCCATCCGGGAGAGACCCAGTACTTC. Protein product: CSHPGETQYF. Looking up the rest from reference TRBV29-1 and TRBJ2-5 gives the full variable domain: SAVISQKPSRDICQRGTSLTIQCQVDSQVTMMFWYRQQPGQSLTLIATANQGSEATYESGFVIDKFPISRPNLTFSTLTVSNMSPEDSSIYLCSHPGETQYFGPGTRLLVL.

The V gene is TRBV29-1, the J gene TRBJ2-5; D uncertain. This CDR3 contains 11 residues. The V end lost 3 bases, the J end lost 5 bases, and 7 bases lay between the germline ends. Germline CDR1 is SQVTM and CDR2 is ANQGSEA. Written as DNA, the CDR3 is TGCAGCGTTGAGCTTCATGAGACCCAGTACTTC. Translation: CSVELHETQYF. The full variable domain, its missing parts supplied by reference TRBV29-1 and TRBJ2-5, is SAVISQKPSRDICQRGTSLTIQCQVDSQVTMMFWYRQQPGQSLTLIATANQGSEATYESGFVIDKFPISRPNLTFSTLTVSNMSPEDSSIYLCSVELHETQYFGPGTRLLVL.

This rearrangement joins TRBV7-9 to TRBJ2-2; possible D gene TRBD2, 6 bases. Per germline, CDR1 SEHNR and CDR2 FQNEAQ (reference sequence). Trimming took 5 bases from V and 6 from J, leaving 19 bases between them. This CDR3 has 16 residues. The CDR3 region is CASSLSGQAGAGELFF. In DNA form, the CDR3 reads TGTGCCAGCAGCCTCAGCGGGCAGGCGGGTGCCGGGGAGCTGTTTTTT.

The chain carries TRBV20-1 and TRBJ2-7, with 14 nucleotides matching TRBD2. Looked up from germline, CDR1 is DFQATT and CDR2 is SNEGSKA (reference sequence). The CDR3 has 16 amino acids. Trimming cost V 2 bases and J 5 bases; bases outside gene matches: 8. The CDR3 DNA is TGCAGTGCTAGACCCGCGACTAGCGGGAGGGCGAACGAGCAGTACTTC. Translating gives CSARPATSGRANEQYF.

V gene TRBV7-9 combines with J gene TRBJ1-4; 7 bases align to TRBD1. Trimming removed 5 bases from V and 0 bases from J; junction bases left unmatched: 3. Germline CDR1 SEHNR, CDR2 FQNEAQ (reference sequence). The CDR3 is made up of 15 amino acids. CDR3 in amino acids: CASSATGSTNEKLFF. The CDR3 DNA is TGTGCCAGCAGCGCGACAGGGTCAACTAATGAAAAACTGTTTTTT.

About this clonotype: One end of the junction varies from germline; a read error may be responsible. V usage is TRBV6-1 and J usage is TRBJ1-5, with 7 bases that match TRBD1. The CDR3 covers 16 residues. The germline V gene has CDR1 MNHNS and CDR2 SASEGT. CDR3 loop: CASSVVRRGQDHPQHF. CDR3 DNA: TGTGCCAGCAGTGTGGTCCGAAGGGGGCAGGATCACCCCCAGCATTTT.

In this sample, this clonotype turned up many times. The chain combines TRBV10-3 with TRBJ1-1; 7 bases are a match to TRBD1. V shed 6 bases, J shed 0 bases, and the junction held 7 bases outside the gene matches. The CDR3 consists of 15 residues. Looked up from germline, CDR1 is ENHRY and CDR2 is SYGVKD. The CDR3 spells CAIRVPGQMNTEAFF. In DNA form, the CDR3 reads TGTGCCATCAGAGTCCCGGGACAGATGAACACTGAAGCTTTCTTT.

This clonotype has at least ten counts. This rearrangement joins TRBV10-2 to TRBJ2-7, with D possibly matching TRBD1 (6 bases). The CDR3 has 14 residues. The V end was cut by 6 bases, the J end by 5 bases, with 17 bases between. Germline V CDR1 and CDR2: WSHSY, SAAADI. The CDR3 region has the DNA TGCGCCAGCAGAAATCCCGCAGGGGTGCACGAGCAGTACTTC. It translates to CASRNPAGVHEQYF.